Listed below are T cell receptor beta chains from one sample, sequenced in a study of cytomegalovirus exposure and HLA in healthy donors. Profiled with immunoSEQ multiplex PCR; TCRdb holds only in-frame clones, not every one. The data show under 200,000 clones, around 62% seen once. Sequences were obtained from PBMCs. These receptors were collected from a middle-aged man in good health and CMV-seronegative. CDR3s include the opening cysteine and the closing phenylalanine or tryptophan.

>TRBV18
CASSQLNPDTQYF
>TRBV10-1
CASRSQGAFIGNTIYF
>TRBV6-5
CASRTSGYEQYF
>TRBV28
CASSLNGWRGDFFSPLHF
>TRBV5-8
CASSRTSGNSYEQYF
>TRBV27
CASSPFTGPGAEQYF
>TRBV4-1
CASSQSTGTSGPNEQFF
>TRBV2
CASSAGKTGIIKLFF
>TRBV19
CASSTGTDTYGYTF
>TRBV19
CASSIMVPTRNSNQPQHF
>TRBV6-6
CASSYLLGYEQYF
>TRBV6-5
CASSPTRVNTEAFF
>TRBV7-8
CASSLGLGGYTF
>TRBV15
CATSIRDSGSTDTQYF
>TRBV11-3
CASSLQWGETDTQYF
>TRBV7-9
CASSLQMNTEAFF
>TRBV6-5
CASRSGGAAGELFF
>TRBV5-1
CASSPLAGGPGELFF
>TRBV7-3
CASSLLSSSYNEQFF
>TRBV7-9
CASSLGGGPTNEKLFF
>TRBV19
CASSIGQGYSNQPQHF
>TRBV6-5
CASRPPTENNEQFF
>TRBV5-1
CASSLELAGGPGNEQFF
>TRBV13
CASSSRGDNEQFF
>TRBV19
CASRPYRGTTDTQYF
>TRBV6-6
CASSYGQGPYEQYF
>TRBV9
CASSTGLAGYTDTQYF
>TRBV21-1
CASSKAGGAKSYEQYF
>TRBV5-4
CASSWRVSTDTQYF
>TRBV20-1
CSARDSFEAFF
>TRBV7-9
CASSFRDRAHEQYF
>TRBV6-5
CASRTRDSQETQYF
>TRBV5-5
CASSFLAGGETQYF
>TRBV10-3
CAISVPGETQYF
>TRBV6-1
CASSQAGTYEQYF
>TRBV6-5
CASSYWGEGNTEAFF
>TRBV19
CASSINRQSSYEQYF
>TRBV5-1
CASSFGQGAEEQYF
>TRBV7-7
CASGPGLSGANVLTF
>TRBV19
CASRRQGINEKLFF
>TRBV1
CTSSPPEGTGNQPQHF
>TRBV2
CASSDPLGAFF
>TRBV10-3
CAIKVTGGYTEAFF
>TRBV5-4
CASSQGPPSSYEQYF
>TRBV7-2
CASSLGTTYEQYF
>TRBV10-3
CAISESRLAGDEQFF
>TRBV10-2
CASSDPIGVPTGELFF
>TRBV4-3
CASSQFPSGQNGEQFF
>TRBV5-8
CASSLRIGSGANVLTF
>TRBV5-4
CASSTRQGWRETQYF
>TRBV15
CATSRGGWGLAGTGANVLTF
>TRBV6-5
CASSGWTDNEQFF
>TRBV2
CASSEALDSQETQYF
>TRBV4-2
CASSLTVGKDTQYF
>TRBV5-1
CASSLAGGPVNSPLHF
>TRBV28
CASSSVDRAFSYEQYF